The 27 T cell receptor beta chains below all came from one sample that was sequenced in a study of graft-versus-host responses after intestinal transplantation. Profiled with immunoSEQ multiplex PCR; TCRdb holds only in-frame clones, not every one. This repertoire shows some 18,000 clones, around 80% found once; its top ten account for about 1.9%. Sequenced material: PBMCs, taken 14 days after transplant. These TCRs come from a human patient who received an intestinal transplant, so some T cells may come from the graft donor.

The chain recombines TRBV2 with TRBJ1-1, with D perhaps TRBD1 (6 bases). V was clipped by 5 bases and J by 0 bases, with 16 bases between them. CDR1 is SNHLY, CDR2 FYNNEI, per germline. This CDR3 comprises 16 residues. The CDR3 nucleotides are TGTGCCAGCAGTCCGCGGGGACACTACATGAACACTGAAGCTTTCTTT. Translated: CASSPRGHYMNTEAFF.

This chain uses TRBV21-1 with TRBJ1-5. TRBV21-1 is given as a pseudogene. This CDR3 contains 17 residues. The CDR3 DNA reads as TGTGCCAGCAGCAAACAGCTAGCTACATGGCATCATCAGCCCCAGCATTTT. Amino acids: CASSKQLATWHHQPQHF.

This chain connects TRBV29-1 to TRBJ2-7; 7 positions agree with TRBD2. The CDR3 sequence is 12 residues long. The V segment lost 4 bases and the J segment 6 bases; nucleotides outside the gene matches: 6. Germline V gene lookup returns CDR1 SQVTM and CDR2 ANQGSEA. CDR3 protein: CSVVRGEGEQYF. The CDR3 DNA sequence: TGCAGCGTTGTTCGCGGGGAGGGCGAGCAGTACTTC.

The count of this clone is one. The chain recombines TRBV11-2 with TRBJ2-6; D gene unclear. CDR3 size: 17 residues. V dropped 1 base and J dropped 2 bases, with 12 bases sitting between them. The germline gives CDR1 SGHAT, CDR2 FQNNGV. The CDR3 DNA reads as TGTGCCAGCAGCTTAGGAAAGACGGGCGCTGGGGCCAACGTCCTGACTTTC. Residues: CASSLGKTGAGANVLTF.

The table lists this clone with a count of one. This chain connects TRBV29-1 to TRBJ1-2; 9 bases align to TRBD1. Germline loops: CDR1 SQVTM, CDR2 ANQGSEA. After removal of 6 bases from V and 4 bases from J, the junction contained 6 bases not matched to a gene. The CDR3 has 13 residues. The CDR3 reads CSVNTGGAYGYTF. The CDR3 DNA reads TGCAGCGTGAACACAGGGGGCGCCTATGGCTACACCTTC.

The chain couples TRBV6-1 to TRBJ2-4, with unresolved D. Trimming removed 6 bases from V and 5 bases from J, with 8 bases in between. The CDR3 is 12 residues long. Per the germline V gene, CDR1 is MNHNS and CDR2 is SASEGT. For the CDR3, the DNA is TGTGCCAGCAGGAGAGAAGAAAACATTCAGTACTTC. Amino acids: CASRREENIQYF.

This clone turned up a few times. Other DNA sequences in this sample translate to the same CDR3. The chain carries TRBV2 and TRBJ2-7; D is ambiguous. The ends were cut back, 5 bases at V and 0 bases at J, with 5 bases in the middle. CDR1 and CDR2 from the germline V gene are SNHLY and FYNNEI. This CDR3 has 12 residues. This chain's CDR3 is CASSPSSYEQYF. The CDR3 bases are TGTGCCAGCAGTCCTAGCTCCTACGAGCAGTACTTC.

The chain recombines TRBV27 with TRBJ2-3; TRBD1 might be the D (5 bases). Germline values: CDR1 MNHEY, CDR2 SMNVEV (reference sequence). CDR3 length equals 12 residues. The V end was cut by 6 bases, the J end by 4 bases, with 8 bases between. The CDR3 protein is CASRTGPDTQYF. CDR3 bases: TGTGCCAGCAGAACAGGTCCAGATACGCAGTATTTT.

V usage is TRBV7-6 and J usage is TRBJ2-1, with 9 bases matching TRBD2. V was pared by 4 bases and J by 6 bases, with 7 bases of the junction left unmatched. The germline V gene encodes CDR1 SGHVS and CDR2 FNYEAQ. The CDR3 loop spans 15 amino acids. The CDR3 here is CASSSPLAGFNEQFF. Written as DNA, the CDR3 is TGTGCCAGCAGCTCCCCCCTAGCGGGATTCAATGAGCAGTTCTTC.

The rearrangement links TRBV11-3 to TRBJ2-5; D call uncertain. The CDR3 extends over 13 amino acids. The ends were cut back, 3 bases at V and 2 bases at J, with 7 bases in the middle. The germline V gene has CDR1 SGHNT and CDR2 YENEEA. The CDR3 sequence is CASSLGFQETQYF. Written as DNA, the CDR3 is TGTGCCAGCAGCTTGGGTTTTCAAGAGACCCAGTACTTC. Full variable domain (rest looked up from reference TRBV11-3 and TRBJ2-5): EAGVVQSPRYKIIEKKQPVAFWCNPISGHNTLYWYLQNLGQGPELLIRYENEEAVDDSQLPKDRFSAERLKGVDSTLKIQPAELGDSAVYLCASSLGFQETQYFGPGTRLLVL.

The rearrangement joins TRBV6-5 to TRBJ2-5; 11 bases are a match to TRBD2. CDR3 size: 16 residues. The V and J ends lost 0 bases and 5 bases, in that order; junction bases with no gene match: 5. Germline CDR1 is MNHEY and CDR2 is SVGAGI. CDR3 residues: CASSYSQLAGGETQYF. For the CDR3, the DNA is TGTGCCAGCAGTTACTCCCAGCTAGCGGGGGGCGAGACCCAGTACTTC.

The chain is built from TRBV28 and TRBJ2-7; 10 bases line up with TRBD2. The trim removed 1 base at V and 6 bases at J, leaving 3 bases unmatched. The germline V gene encodes CDR1 MDHEN and CDR2 SYDVKM. The CDR3 has 14 amino acids. Here the CDR3 DNA reads TGTGCCAGCAGTTTATCCGGGACTAGCGCCGAGCAGTACTTC. It specifies CASSLSGTSAEQYF.

This chain connects TRBV27 to TRBJ1-5, with unresolved D. Deletions cut 4 bases from V and 3 bases from J, with 10 bases between. The CDR3 loop spans 14 amino acids. Germline CDR1 reads MNHEY; CDR2 reads SMNVEV (reference sequence). CDR3 DNA: TGTGCCAGCAGTTCCGGAGTCACCAATCAGCCCCAGCATTTT. Translation gives CASSSGVTNQPQHF.

CDR3 sequence: CASSQDKGGPETQYF. DNA for the CDR3: TGTGCCAGCAGCCAAGATAAGGGGGGGCCGGAGACCCAGTACTTC. V and J are TRBV14 and TRBJ2-5; TRBD2 is a possible D gene (7 bases). The V end was cut by 0 bases, the J end by 5 bases, with 13 bases between. The CDR3 contains 15 residues. Germline lookup yields CDR1 SGHDN and CDR2 FVKESK.

The V call is TRBV5-1, the J call TRBJ1-4, with TRBD1 identical over 10 bases. CDR1 is SGHRS and CDR2 is YFSETQ in the germline V gene. V was pared by 4 bases and J by 7 bases, with 4 bases of the junction left unmatched. The CDR3 totals 14 residues. This CDR3 is CASSLGQGLEKLFF. In DNA form, the CDR3 reads TGCGCCAGCAGCCTGGGACAGGGGCTTGAAAAACTGTTTTTT.

The chain links TRBV28 to TRBJ2-5, with 13 bases fitting TRBD2. The V segment lost 6 bases and the J segment 3 bases; nucleotides outside the gene matches: 10. Germline CDR1 MDHEN, CDR2 SYDVKM. CDR3 length: 17 residues. The CDR3 DNA reads TGTGCCAGCAGCCTTCTACTAGCGGGAGGGCCAGAAGAGACCCAGTACTTC. It is translated as CASSLLLAGGPEETQYF.

V gene TRBV19 combines with J gene TRBJ2-7; D gene ambiguous. The CDR3 extends over 13 amino acids. The V end was cut by 3 bases, the J end by 4 bases, with 10 bases between. Germline loops: CDR1 LNHDA, CDR2 SQIVND (reference sequence). CDR3 residues: CASSMGFRYEQYF. The CDR3 region has the DNA TGTGCCAGTAGTATGGGCTTCAGGTACGAGCAGTACTTC.

V and J are TRBV27 and TRBJ2-1; no clear D. Deletions cut 6 bases from V and 4 bases from J, with 7 bases between. This CDR3 has 12 residues. Germline V CDR1 and CDR2: MNHEY, SMNVEV (reference sequence). CDR3 bases: TGTGCCAGCAGAACGGAGTACAATGAGCAGTTCTTC. Residues: CASRTEYNEQFF.

The chain links TRBV6-5 to TRBJ2-7; TRBD1 aligns across 10 bases. The ends lost 5 bases at V and 3 bases at J; junction bases unmatched: 4. The CDR3 loop spans 14 amino acids. CDR1 MNHEY and CDR2 SVGAGI come from the germline V gene. The CDR3 sequence: CASSPGTGVYEQYF. In DNA form, the CDR3 reads TGTGCCAGCAGTCCCGGGACAGGGGTCTACGAGCAGTACTTC.

The rearrangement uses TRBV6-5 and TRBJ1-2; TRBD1 matches at 7 bases. The CDR3 has 14 amino acids. V shed 5 bases, J shed 2 bases, and the junction held 5 bases outside the gene matches. Germline V lookup: CDR1 MNHEY, CDR2 SVGAGI. The CDR3 DNA reads TGTGCCAGCAGTCCTGGACAGGTGAACTATGGCTACACCTTC. Amino acid sequence: CASSPGQVNYGYTF.

V is TRBV7-6 and J is TRBJ2-1; 9 bases are a match to TRBD1. J gave up 5 bases and V 4 bases, and 3 bases lay outside the gene matches. The CDR3 length is 14 residues. Germline values: CDR1 SGHVS, CDR2 FNYEAQ. CDR3 sequence: CASSSWTGDNEQFF. DNA for the CDR3: TGTGCCAGCAGCTCTTGGACAGGGGACAATGAGCAGTTCTTC.

The rearrangement joins TRBV15 to TRBJ1-2; D may be TRBD1 (6 bases). The CDR3 sequence is 15 residues long. Germline V gene lookup returns CDR1 LNHNV and CDR2 YYDKDF (reference sequence). Trimming cost V 3 bases and J 3 bases, with 14 bases left between them. The CDR3 coding sequence is TGTGCCACCAGCAGCGTCGCAGGGGCGTACTATGGCTACACCTTC. Translation gives CATSSVAGAYYGYTF.

The chain employs TRBV9 and TRBJ1-1; tentative D call: TRBD1 (5 bases). The CDR3 covers 13 residues. The V end lost 3 bases, the J end lost 7 bases, and 13 bases lay between the germline ends. The V gene's germline CDR1 is SGDLS and CDR2 YYNGEE. CDR3 nucleotides: TGTGCCAGCAGCGGCGGCGGGGCCGATGAAGCTTTCTTT. Translated: CASSGGGADEAFF. Complete variable domain (other parts from reference TRBV9 and TRBJ1-1): DSGVTQTPKHLITATGQRVTLRCSPRSGDLSVYWYQQSLDQGLQFLIQYYNGEERAKGNILERFSAQQFPDLHSELNLSSLELGDSALYFCASSGGGADEAFFGQGTRLTVV.

The rearrangement links TRBV7-3 to TRBJ2-2; perhaps TRBD2 as D (5 bases). There are 15 residues in the CDR3. V shed 2 bases and J shed 6 bases, with 13 bases lying between them. Germline loops: CDR1 SGHTA, CDR2 FQGTGA. The CDR3, as DNA: TGTGCCAGCAGCTTAGACTACCCGCCCGCCGGGGAGCTGTTTTTT. Its protein is CASSLDYPPAGELFF.

A few counts support this clone. The V gene is TRBV27, the J gene TRBJ2-2, with 11 bases identical to TRBD2. Trimming removed 2 bases from V and 1 base from J; junction bases left unmatched: 3. The CDR3 extends over 17 amino acids. Germline-derived CDR1 and CDR2 are MNHEY and SMNVEV (reference sequence). The DNA for the CDR3 is TGTGCCAGCAGTTTAACTAGCGGGAGTGGGAACACCGGGGAGCTGTTTTTT. This translates into CASSLTSGSGNTGELFF.

The chain recombines TRBV4-1 with TRBJ2-1; no firm D call. The CDR3 runs 12 residues. Germline-derived CDR1 and CDR2 are MGHRA and YSYEKL. Trimming shortened V by 0 bases and J by 7 bases, and 4 bases separated the two germline ends. CDR3 in DNA: TGCGCCAGCAGCCAAGAGGGAAATGAGCAGTTCTTC. Amino acids: CASSQEGNEQFF.

Written as DNA, the CDR3 is TGTGCCAGCAACCTAAACAAGCCGGTAAACACTGAAGCTTTCTTT. It translates to CASNLNKPVNTEAFF. The chain couples TRBV2 to TRBJ1-1; D is ambiguous. V lost 7 bases and J lost 2, with 17 bases in between. Germline CDR1 and CDR2: SNHLY and FYNNEI. The CDR3 consists of 15 residues. Looking up the rest from reference TRBV2 and TRBJ1-1 gives the full variable domain: EPEVTQTPSHQVTQMGQEVILRCVPISNHLYFYWYRQILGQKVEFLVSFYNNEISEKSEIFDDQFSVERPDGSNFTLKIRSTKLEDSAMYFCASNLNKPVNTEAFFGQGTRLTVV.